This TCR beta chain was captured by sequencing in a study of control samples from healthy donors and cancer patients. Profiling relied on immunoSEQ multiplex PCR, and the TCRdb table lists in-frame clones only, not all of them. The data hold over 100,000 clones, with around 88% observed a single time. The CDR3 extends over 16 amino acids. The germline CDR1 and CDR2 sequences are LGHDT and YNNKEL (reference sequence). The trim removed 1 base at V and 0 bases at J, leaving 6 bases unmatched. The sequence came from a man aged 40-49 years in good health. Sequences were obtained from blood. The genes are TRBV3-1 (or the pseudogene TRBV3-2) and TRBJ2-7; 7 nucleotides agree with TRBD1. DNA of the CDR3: TGTGCCAGCAGCCAAGTGGCAGGGGGTTCCTCCTACGAGCAGTACTTC. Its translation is CASSQVAGGSSYEQYF.